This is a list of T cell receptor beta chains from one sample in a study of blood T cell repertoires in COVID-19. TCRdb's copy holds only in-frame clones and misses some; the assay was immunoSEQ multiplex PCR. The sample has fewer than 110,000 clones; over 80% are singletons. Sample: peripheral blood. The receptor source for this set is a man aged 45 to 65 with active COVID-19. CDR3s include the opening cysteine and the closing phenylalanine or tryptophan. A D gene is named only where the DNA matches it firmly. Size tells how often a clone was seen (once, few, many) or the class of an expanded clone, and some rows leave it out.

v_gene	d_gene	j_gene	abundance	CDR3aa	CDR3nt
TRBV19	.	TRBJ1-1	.	CASSLGTLNTEAFF	TGTGCCAGTAGTCTTGGGACTTTGAACACTGAAGCTTTCTTT
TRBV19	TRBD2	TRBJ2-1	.	CASSPSGNVDEQFF	TGTGCCAGTAGTCCAAGCGGGAATGTAGATGAGCAGTTCTTC
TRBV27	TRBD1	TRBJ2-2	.	CASKRTGFGELFF	TGTGCCAGCAAAAGGACAGGGTTCGGGGAGCTGTTTTTT
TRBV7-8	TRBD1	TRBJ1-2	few	CASSLRDRANYGYTF	TGTGCCAGCAGCCTCCGGGACAGGGCTAACTATGGCTACACCTTC
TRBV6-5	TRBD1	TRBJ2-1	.	CASKTGTGGRNEQFF	TGTGCCAGCAAAACCGGGACAGGGGGGAGAAATGAGCAGTTCTTC
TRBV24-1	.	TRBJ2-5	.	CATLHRRVGDQRETQYF	TGTGCCACCCTTCACAGGAGGGTTGGAGACCAGAGGGAGACCCAGTACTTC
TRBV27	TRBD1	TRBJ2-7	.	CASSPTDRGSYEQYF	TGTGCCAGCAGCCCCACGGACAGGGGTTCCTACGAGCAGTACTTC
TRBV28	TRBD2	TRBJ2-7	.	CASSSLGRGGGSYEQYF	TGTGCCAGCAGTTCCTTGGGCCGCGGCGGGGGGTCCTACGAGCAGTACTTC
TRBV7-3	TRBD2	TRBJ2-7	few	CASSLGTSGPYEQYF	TGTGCCAGCAGCTTAGGGACTAGCGGGCCCTACGAGCAGTACTTC
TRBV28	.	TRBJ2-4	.	CASSQGGAAKNIQYF	TGTGCCAGCAGCCAAGGGGGGGCGGCCAAAAACATTCAGTACTTC
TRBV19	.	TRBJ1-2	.	CASSIRGQGYTF	TGTGCCAGTAGTATTCGGGGTCAAGGCTACACCTTC
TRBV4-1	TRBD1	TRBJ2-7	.	CASSPTGRVYEQYF	TGCGCCAGCAGCCCGACAGGGAGAGTCTACGAGCAGTACTTC
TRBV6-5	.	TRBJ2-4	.	CASSYSSGLAKNIQYF	TGTGCCAGCAGTTACTCATCAGGGCTAGCCAAAAACATTCAGTACTTC
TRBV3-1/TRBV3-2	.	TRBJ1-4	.	CASSQSVGASGEKLFF	TGTGCCAGCAGCCAAAGTGTTGGGGCTAGTGGAGAAAAACTGTTTTTT
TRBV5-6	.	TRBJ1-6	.	CASSRWGALHF	TGTGCCAGCAGCCGTTGGGGAGCCCTCCACTTT
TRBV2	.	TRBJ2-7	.	CASSDSYEQYF	TGTGCCAGCAGTGACAGCTACGAGCAGTACTTC
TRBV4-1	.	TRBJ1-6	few	CASSQDVASNSPLHF	TGCGCCAGCAGCCAAGATGTGGCATCCAATTCACCCCTCCACTTT
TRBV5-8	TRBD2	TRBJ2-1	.	CASSLAGTSVPSYNEQFF	TGTGCCAGCAGCTTGGCAGGGACTAGCGTCCCCTCCTACAATGAGCAGTTCTTC
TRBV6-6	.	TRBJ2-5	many	CASSRTQGLETQYF	TGTGCCAGCAGTCGAACACAGGGATTGGAGACCCAGTACTTC
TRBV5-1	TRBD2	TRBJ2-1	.	CASSSPGGIYNEQFF	TGCGCCAGCAGCTCCCCGGGAGGGATCTACAATGAGCAGTTCTTC
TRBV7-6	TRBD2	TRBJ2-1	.	CASSGLAGPTRDNEQFF	TGTGCCAGCAGCGGACTAGCGGGACCCACCAGAGACAATGAGCAGTTCTTC
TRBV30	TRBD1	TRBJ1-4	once	CAWSFGTGDEKLFF	TGTGCCTGGAGTTTTGGGACAGGGGATGAAAAACTGTTTTTT
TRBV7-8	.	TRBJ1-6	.	CASTEPKPNSPLHF	TGTGCCAGCACCGAACCTAAACCCAATTCACCCCTCCACTTT
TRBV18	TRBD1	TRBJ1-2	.	CASSPGQGAYGYTF	TGTGCCAGCTCACCAGGACAGGGGGCCTATGGCTACACCTTC
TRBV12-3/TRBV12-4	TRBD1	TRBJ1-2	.	CASSQGQAYGYTF	TGTGCCAGCAGCCAGGGACAGGCCTATGGCTACACCTTC
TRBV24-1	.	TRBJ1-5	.	CATSASTAYSNQPQHF	TGTGCCACCAGTGCATCGACAGCATATAGCAATCAGCCCCAGCATTTT
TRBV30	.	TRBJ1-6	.	CAWTRGLPPLNNSPLHF	TGTGCCTGGACCCGGGGTCTCCCACCTCTTAATAATTCACCCCTCCACTTT
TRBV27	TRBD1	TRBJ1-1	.	CASSFGQGSTAFF	TGTGCCAGCAGTTTCGGACAGGGAAGTACGGCTTTCTTT
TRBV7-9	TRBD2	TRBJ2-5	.	CASSSRLAAQETQYF	TGTGCCAGCAGCTCCAGACTAGCGGCCCAAGAGACCCAGTACTTC
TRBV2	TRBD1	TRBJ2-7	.	CATGTGGGVMTIF	TGTGCCACAGGGACAGGGGGCGGCGTAATGACAATCTTC
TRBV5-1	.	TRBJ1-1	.	CASSSEGSPGTEAFF	TGCGCCAGCAGCAGTGAAGGGAGTCCGGGGACTGAAGCTTTCTTT
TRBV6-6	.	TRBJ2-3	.	CAGSWREGTDTQYF	TGTGCCGGCTCATGGCGGGAAGGAACAGATACGCAGTATTTT
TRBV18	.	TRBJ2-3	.	CASSPGLGDTQYF	TGTGCCAGCTCTCCGGGGTTGGGAGATACGCAGTATTTT
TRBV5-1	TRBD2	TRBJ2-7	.	CASSSAGGFYEQYF	TGCGCCAGCAGCTCTGCCGGGGGGTTCTACGAGCAGTACTTC
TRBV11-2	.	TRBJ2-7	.	CASSFGESEQYF	TGTGCCAGCAGCTTCGGAGAATCCGAGCAGTACTTC
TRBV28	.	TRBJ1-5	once	CASSPPQGYSNQPQHF	TGTGCCAGCAGTCCCCCTCAGGGTTATAGCAATCAGCCCCAGCATTTT
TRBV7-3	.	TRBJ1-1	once	CASSLTAGTNTEAFF	TGTGCCAGCAGCTTAACCGCGGGAACGAACACTGAAGCTTTCTTT
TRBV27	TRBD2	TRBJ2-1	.	CASRPGTSAYNEQFF	TGTGCCAGCAGGCCCGGGACTAGCGCCTACAATGAGCAGTTCTTC
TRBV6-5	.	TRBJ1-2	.	CASSPEGGGYGYTF	TGTGCCAGCAGTCCCGAGGGAGGCGGCTATGGCTACACCTTC
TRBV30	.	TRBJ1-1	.	CAWSPSPTAMNTEAFF	TGTGCCTGGAGTCCTTCCCCGACAGCCATGAACACTGAAGCTTTCTTT
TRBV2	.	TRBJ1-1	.	CASSGGGSLNTEAFF	TGTGCCAGCAGTGGGGGGGGGAGCTTGAACACTGAAGCTTTCTTT
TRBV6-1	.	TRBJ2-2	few	CASSDPSLSGELFF	TGTGCCAGCAGTGACCCCTCCTTATCCGGGGAGCTGTTTTTT
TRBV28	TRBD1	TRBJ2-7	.	CASSLLGQGLGEQYF	TGTGCCAGCAGCCTCCTTGGACAGGGGTTGGGGGAGCAGTACTTC
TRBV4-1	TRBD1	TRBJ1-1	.	CASSQGTGLNTEAFF	TGCGCCAGCAGCCAAGGGACAGGGCTGAACACTGAAGCTTTCTTT
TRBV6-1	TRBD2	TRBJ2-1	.	CASSEAGGRANNEQFF	TGTGCCAGCAGTGAAGCGGGCGGGAGGGCCAACAATGAGCAGTTCTTC
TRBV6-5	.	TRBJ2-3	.	CASSLGRADTQYF	TGTGCCAGCAGTCTGGGCAGGGCAGATACGCAGTATTTT
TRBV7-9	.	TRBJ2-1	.	CASSYGGPAKNNEQFF	TGTGCCAGCAGTTATGGGGGCCCGGCAAAGAACAATGAGCAGTTCTTC
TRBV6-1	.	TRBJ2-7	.	CASSEGRVDYEQYF	TGTGCCAGCAGTGAAGGGAGGGTTGACTACGAGCAGTACTTC
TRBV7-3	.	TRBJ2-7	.	CASSFSRGGEQYF	TGTGCCAGCAGCTTCTCTCGAGGGGGCGAGCAGTACTTC
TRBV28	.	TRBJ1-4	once	CASRGTGGPGEKLFF	TGTGCCAGCAGGGGGACGGGGGGTCCGGGTGAAAAACTGTTTTTT
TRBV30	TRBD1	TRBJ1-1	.	CACPGQANTEAFF	TGTGCCTGCCCGGGACAGGCGAACACTGAAGCTTTCTTT
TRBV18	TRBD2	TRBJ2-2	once	CASSPTLAGVTGELFF	TGTGCCAGCTCACCAACATTAGCGGGGGTCACCGGGGAGCTGTTTTTT
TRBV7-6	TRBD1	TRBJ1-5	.	CASSPGTGGGHSNQPQHF	TGTGCCAGCAGTCCCGGGACAGGGGGGGGTCATAGCAATCAGCCCCAGCATTTT